The 30 T cell receptor beta chains given below trace back to one sample, sequenced in a study of OX40 agonist ivuxolimab in advanced cancers. The library was produced with the immunoSEQ multiplex PCR assay. TCRdb retrieved this table from immuneACCESS and kept in-frame rearrangements only. Not all clones are present; in checked studies, unresolved V genes account for under half, and no reason is known for the remainder. Within this sample are around 53,000 clones, with about 85% of them counted one time only. Of the sample, 2.8% falls within the top ten clones. The sample was CD4+ or CD8+ T cells sorted from blood, taken in a trial of the OX40 agonist ivuxolimab. These receptor sequences come from an adult with an advanced solid tumor such as melanoma, head and neck, liver or kidney cancer.

The chain links TRBV6-1 to TRBJ1-5, with D uncertain. The CDR3 covers 15 residues. Deletions cut 8 bases from V and 1 base from J, with 15 bases between. CDR1 is MNHNS and CDR2 is SASEGT in the germline V gene. CDR3 loop: CASATIGNSNQPQHF. CDR3 sequence (DNA): TGTGCCAGCGCCACTATCGGGAACAGCAATCAGCCCCAGCATTTT.

This clone was found a few times. V usage is TRBV2 and J usage is TRBJ1-1; D is possibly TRBD1 (5 bases). Germline V gives CDR1 SNHLY, CDR2 FYNNEI. The CDR3 is made up of 14 amino acids. V gave up 5 bases and J gave up 6 bases, with 16 bases separating them. The CDR3 is CASSQAPPGAEAFF. The DNA for the CDR3 is TGTGCCAGCAGTCAGGCCCCTCCGGGGGCTGAAGCTTTCTTT.

V is TRBV15 and J is TRBJ1-5; 8 nucleotides line up with TRBD1. V trimming: 0 bases; J trimming: 4 bases; junction bases outside the gene matches: 8. This CDR3 comprises 17 residues. The V gene's germline CDR1 is LNHNV and CDR2 YYDKDF (reference sequence). The CDR3 nucleotides are TGTGCCACCAGCAGAGATTTGGACAGGGTTAGGAATCAGCCCCAGCATTTT. It specifies CATSRDLDRVRNQPQHF.

This clone showed up just a few times. The genes are TRBV7-9 and TRBJ2-4; 8 bases are shared with TRBD2. V was clipped by 4 bases and J by 8 bases; unmatched bases: 7. This CDR3 has 14 amino acids. Germline values: CDR1 SEHNR, CDR2 FQNEAQ (reference sequence). The CDR3 DNA sequence: TGTGCCAGCAGCTGGGGACTAGAGGGGGACATTCAGTACTTC. Amino acids: CASSWGLEGDIQYF.

The chain links TRBV11-2 to TRBJ2-7; 8 nucleotides match TRBD1. There are 15 residues in the CDR3. Germline CDR1 is SGHAT and CDR2 is FQNNGV. J lost 7 bases, V lost 5 bases, and 13 bases had no gene match. CDR3 residues: CASSTGQVVPREQYF. CDR3 nucleotides: TGTGCCAGCAGCACGGGACAGGTGGTGCCAAGGGAGCAGTACTTC.

The chain links TRBV5-1 to TRBJ2-7; 8 bases fit TRBD2. V gave up 4 bases and J gave up 3 bases; unmatched junction bases: 6. This CDR3 region has 14 residues. Germline V lookup: CDR1 SGHRS, CDR2 YFSETQ. The CDR3 region has the DNA TGCGCCAGCAGCGAGCCGGGACTAGACTACGAGCAGTACTTC. Protein: CASSEPGLDYEQYF. The full variable domain, rest sourced from reference TRBV5-1 and TRBJ2-7, is KAGVTQTPRYLIKTRGQQVTLSCSPISGHRSVSWYQQTPGQGLQFLFEYFSETQRNKGNFPGRFSGRQFSNSRSEMNVSTLELGDSALYLCASSEPGLDYEQYFGPGTRLTVT.

This clone is labeled medium-sized (0.01 to 0.1%). This rearrangement joins TRBV7-9 to TRBJ2-5; D is unclear. The V end was cut by 2 bases, the J end by 1 base, with 11 bases between. The length of the CDR3 is 15 residues. CDR1 is SEHNR, CDR2 FQNEAQ, per germline (reference sequence). As DNA, the CDR3 is TGTGCCAGCAGCTTATACCAAGGTCCCCAAGAGACCCAGTACTTC. Translating it yields CASSLYQGPQETQYF. Full variable domain (rest looked up from reference TRBV7-9 and TRBJ2-5): DTGVSQNPRHKITKRGQNVTFRCDPISEHNRLYWYRQTLGQGPEFLTYFQNEAQLEKSRLLSDRFSAERPKGSFSTLEIQRTEQGDSAMYLCASSLYQGPQETQYFGPGTRLLVL.

V usage is TRBV6-6 and J usage is TRBJ2-5; D possibly uses TRBD1 or TRBD2 (5 bases each). Trimming left V 3 bases short and J 3 bases short, with 8 bases between. Germline V gives CDR1 MNHNY, CDR2 SVGAGI (reference sequence). This CDR3 has 13 residues. CDR3 sequence (DNA): TGTGCCAGCAGTTATATGGGGGAAGAGACCCAGTACTTC. Translating gives CASSYMGEETQYF.

The chain has TRBV7-9 and TRBJ2-3; D possibly uses TRBD1 or TRBD2 (6 bases each). The CDR3 has 12 amino acids. In germline, CDR1 is SEHNR, CDR2 FQNEAQ (reference sequence). CDR3 loop: CATGASTDTQYF. The DNA of the CDR3 is TGTGCTACGGGGGCCAGCACAGATACGCAGTATTTT.

This clone was seen only once. The chain recombines TRBV6-5 with TRBJ2-7; D might be TRBD2 (6 bases). This CDR3 comprises 14 residues. Germline V lookup: CDR1 MNHEY, CDR2 SVGAGI. Trimming cost V 6 bases and J 6 bases, with 18 bases left between them. The CDR3 DNA sequence: TGTGCCAGCAGCCGCCGACGCGGGGCAAGCGAGCAGTACTTC. This gives the protein CASSRRRGASEQYF.

V usage is TRBV5-4 and J usage is TRBJ1-1; 8 bases align to TRBD1. The V gene end was trimmed by 4 bases and the J gene end by 0 bases; junction bases not matched to a gene: 8. The CDR3 is made up of 16 amino acids. Germline lookup yields CDR1 SGHNT and CDR2 YYREEE (reference sequence). The CDR3 here is CASSPDRGGLNTEAFF. CDR3 in DNA: TGTGCCAGCAGCCCTGACAGGGGAGGTCTGAACACTGAAGCTTTCTTT.

The chain couples TRBV7-2 to TRBJ2-2, with 10 nucleotides matching TRBD2. Trimming took 4 bases from V and 4 from J; bases not matched to a gene: 9. The CDR3 loop spans 17 amino acids. The V gene's germline CDR1 is SGHTA and CDR2 FQGNSA. This CDR3 reads CASSSALAGAVTGELFF. CDR3 bases: TGTGCCAGCAGCTCGGCCCTAGCGGGGGCGGTCACCGGGGAGCTGTTTTTT.

V usage is TRBV11-3 and J usage is TRBJ2-5; TRBD2 matches 7 bases. The ends lost 2 bases at V and 2 bases at J; junction bases unmatched: 8. The germline gives CDR1 SGHNT, CDR2 YENEEA. The CDR3 length is 16 residues. This CDR3 reads CASSLRMGRGQETQYF. DNA for the CDR3: TGTGCCAGCAGCTTAAGGATGGGGCGGGGGCAAGAGACCCAGTACTTC. The full variable domain, with the rest looked up from reference TRBV11-3 and TRBJ2-5, is EAGVVQSPRYKIIEKKQPVAFWCNPISGHNTLYWYLQNLGQGPELLIRYENEEAVDDSQLPKDRFSAERLKGVDSTLKIQPAELGDSAVYLCASSLRMGRGQETQYFGPGTRLLVL.

The sample holds a few counts of this clone. The chain has TRBV2 and TRBJ1-1; TRBD1 might be the D (5 bases). The CDR3 runs to 13 residues. The V end lost 3 bases, the J end lost 3 bases, and 8 bases lay between the germline ends. Germline V gene data show CDR1 as SNHLY and CDR2 as FYNNEI. CDR3 loop: CASSDRVDTEAFF. In DNA form, the CDR3 reads TGTGCCAGCAGTGACAGGGTTGACACTGAAGCTTTCTTT. Full variable domain (outside the CDR3, taken from reference TRBV2 and TRBJ1-1): EPEVTQTPSHQVTQMGQEVILRCVPISNHLYFYWYRQILGQKVEFLVSFYNNEISEKSEIFDDQFSVERPDGSNFTLKIRSTKLEDSAMYFCASSDRVDTEAFFGQGTRLTVV.

The rearrangement joins TRBV9 to TRBJ2-1; no clear D gene. The CDR3 loop spans 12 amino acids. Germline V gives CDR1 SGDLS, CDR2 YYNGEE. V lost 6 bases and J 5 bases, leaving 9 bases between the germline ends. The CDR3 bases are TGTGCCAGCAAAGGGCCCCACAATGAGCAGTTCTTC. This sequence encodes CASKGPHNEQFF. The entire variable domain, with the rest obtained from reference TRBV9 and TRBJ2-1, is as follows: DSGVTQTPKHLITATGQRVTLRCSPRSGDLSVYWYQQSLDQGLQFLIQYYNGEERAKGNILERFSAQQFPDLHSELNLSSLELGDSALYFCASKGPHNEQFFGPGTRLTVL.

The chain couples TRBV28 to TRBJ2-2, with 10 positions matching TRBD2. The CDR3 totals 16 residues. Germline-derived CDR1 and CDR2 are MDHEN and SYDVKM. V lost 4 bases and J lost 6; bases outside the gene matches: 8. The CDR3 DNA sequence: TGTGCCAGCAGTTCTAATCTAGCGGGAGTAGCCGGGGAGCTGTTTTTT. Translation: CASSSNLAGVAGELFF.

The rearrangement links TRBV7-2 to TRBJ2-5, with D tentatively TRBD2 (6 bases). The CDR3 covers 15 residues. Trimming shortened V by 0 bases and J by 4 bases, and 12 bases separated the two germline ends. The germline CDR1 and CDR2 sequences are SGHTA and FQGNSA. CDR3 in amino acids: CASSLATGVGETQYF. In DNA, the CDR3 is TGTGCCAGCAGCTTAGCTACGGGGGTAGGAGAGACCCAGTACTTC.

The chain has TRBV6-5 and TRBJ2-3; a weak D match, TRBD1 (6 bases). The germline CDR1 and CDR2 sequences are MNHEY and SVGAGI. The CDR3 consists of 14 residues. Trimming shortened V by 5 bases and J by 0 bases, and 9 bases separated the two germline ends. CDR3 sequence: CASSHRVSTDTQYF. The CDR3 nucleotides read TGTGCCAGCAGTCACAGGGTTAGCACAGATACGCAGTATTTT.

The chain joins TRBV7-9 to TRBJ2-1, with D possibly matching TRBD2 (5 bases). This CDR3 is 15 amino acids long. V shed 5 bases and J shed 3 bases, with 14 bases lying between them. Germline V gene lookup returns CDR1 SEHNR and CDR2 FQNEAQ (reference sequence). For the CDR3, the DNA is TGTGCCAGCAGCCCAGCGGCTCGGGGCTACAATGAGCAGTTCTTC. Translation: CASSPAARGYNEQFF.

V usage is TRBV11-2 and J usage is TRBJ1-2; D call uncertain. There are 13 residues in the CDR3. V shed 1 base and J shed 6 bases, with 9 bases lying between them. Germline CDR1 SGHAT, CDR2 FQNNGV. The CDR3: CASSLAWGNGYTF. CDR3 coding DNA: TGTGCCAGCAGCTTAGCCTGGGGAAATGGCTACACCTTC.

This rearrangement joins TRBV4-1 to TRBJ1-2, with D unclear. Trimming took 0 bases from V and 4 from J, leaving 6 bases between them. The CDR3 runs to 13 residues. Per germline, CDR1 MGHRA and CDR2 YSYEKL. The CDR3, as DNA: TGCGCCAGCAGCCAAGATACTATCTATGGCTACACCTTC. Amino acid sequence: CASSQDTIYGYTF.

The chain combines TRBV2 with TRBJ2-4; D unresolved. CDR1 is SNHLY and CDR2 is FYNNEI in the germline V gene. This CDR3 is built from 12 residues. The V gene lost 3 bases and the J gene lost 7 bases, with 7 bases spanning the gap. The DNA of the CDR3 is TGTGCCAGCAGTGAGAATGGGAACATTCAGTACTTC. Translated: CASSENGNIQYF.

The gene calls are TRBV18 and TRBJ2-3, with 10 bases that match TRBD2. CDR1 is KGHSH, CDR2 LQKENI, per germline. V shed 0 bases, J shed 3 bases, and the junction held 3 bases outside the gene matches. This CDR3 has 16 amino acids. In DNA, the CDR3 is TGTGCCAGCTCACCACCGAGTAGCGGGGGGACAGATACGCAGTATTTT. The encoded protein is CASSPPSSGGTDTQYF.

V usage is TRBV9 and J usage is TRBJ2-7; TRBD1 matches 7 bases. This CDR3 is 16 amino acids long. Germline-derived CDR1 and CDR2 are SGDLS and YYNGEE. Trimming cost V 2 bases and J 2 bases; bases outside gene matches: 10. CDR3 sequence reads: CASSVNDGTATYEQYF. In nucleotides, the CDR3 is TGTGCCAGCAGCGTTAACGACGGGACAGCGACCTACGAGCAGTACTTC.

As regards this clone: Other nucleotide sequences in the sample specify the same CDR3. V usage is TRBV18 and J usage is TRBJ1-1; D not certain. The germline V gene has CDR1 KGHSH and CDR2 LQKENI. Trimming stripped 1 base from V and 1 base from J, with 4 bases between. This CDR3 contains 13 residues. DNA of the CDR3: TGTGCCAGCTCACCACAGGGGAACACTGAAGCTTTCTTT. It yields the protein CASSPQGNTEAFF.

The chain couples TRBV21-1 to TRBJ1-1; the table assigns TRBD1, which was not confirmed against the DNA. TRBV21-1 is tagged as a pseudogene. This CDR3 has 12 residues. CDR3 sequence: CASSSRQGDAFF. The CDR3 nucleotides are TGTGCCAGCAGCTCTCGACAGGGGGACGCTTTCTTT.

This clone was detected a few times. This chain joins TRBV18 and TRBJ1-3; D is uncertain. CDR1 is KGHSH, CDR2 LQKENI, per germline. V was pared by 0 bases and J by 13 bases, with 16 bases between. The CDR3 spans 14 residues. CDR3 DNA: TGTGCCAGCTCACCACCCGCACCTCGACGATGGATATATTTT. Protein sequence: CASSPPAPRRWIYF.

For this clone: Sequence at one end of the junction differs from germline and may be a read error. The J gene is TRBJ1-5, the V gene TRBV19; TRBD1 might be the D (5 bases). CDR1 and CDR2 from the germline V gene are LNHDA and SQIVND (reference sequence). CDR3 length: 16 amino acids. Here the CDR3 DNA reads TGTGTCAGTAGTATAGATCTATCGGGGGGCAATCAGCCCCAGCATTTT. It encodes CVSSIDLSGGNQPQHF.

This sequence joins TRBV28 and TRBJ1-1; TRBD1 might be the D (6 bases). V dropped 8 bases and J dropped 0 bases, with 16 bases sitting between them. The CDR3 runs to 15 residues. Germline-derived CDR1 and CDR2 are MDHEN and SYDVKM. The CDR3 region is CASPPSTGMNTEAFF. The CDR3 bases are TGTGCCAGCCCACCCAGTACAGGGATGAACACTGAAGCTTTCTTT.

The chain has TRBV5-1 and TRBJ2-1, with 9 positions matching TRBD1. Unmatched junction bases numbered 3, after V lost 3 bases and J lost 5 bases. Germline V gene data show CDR1 as SGHRS and CDR2 as YFSETQ. The CDR3 is 14 amino acids. The CDR3 loop reads CASSSGTGNNEQFF. In DNA, the CDR3 is TGCGCCAGCAGCTCAGGGACAGGGAACAATGAGCAGTTCTTC. Combining the CDR3 with reference TRBV5-1 and TRBJ2-1 gives the whole variable domain KAGVTQTPRYLIKTRGQQVTLSCSPISGHRSVSWYQQTPGQGLQFLFEYFSETQRNKGNFPGRFSGRQFSNSRSEMNVSTLELGDSALYLCASSSGTGNNEQFFGPGTRLTVL.